This record concerns one T cell receptor (beta chain) sequence. This clonotype was observed a few times. What antigen it recognizes has not been identified. Base qualities are missing; no much larger clone stands one base away. Including cysteine and phenylalanine, the CDR3 has 15 amino acids. The DNA shown is the 45-base CDR3, in frame from base 1. V and J lose 0 bases and 2 bases, and a span of 9 bases separates them. Taken from the germline V gene, the CDR1 and CDR2 loops are ENHRY and SYGVKD. The sample comes from a study of CD8 T cells in ankylosing spondylitis (TCRdb year 2017). Context from the whole study: To find TCR variants linked to disease, the study profiled T cell receptor beta repertoires in ankylosing spondylitis patients and healthy donors. The full study cohort was made up of about 24 ankylosing spondylitis patients and about a hundred healthy donors. Peripheral blood was sampled, and synovial fluid was also collected from ankylosing spondylitis patients. Broader findings and caveats from the paper: Some motif variants had previously been reported in the synovial fluid and blood of reactive arthritis patients, which suggests shared mechanisms of disease initiation. The disease-linked clones were reported as significantly enriched in matched synovial fluid samples from ankylosing spondylitis patients. In peripheral blood, the disease-linked clones were found at relatively low frequencies and had a CD8+ phenotype. Blood from ankylosing spondylitis patients appeared to be characterized by a TCR beta motif made up of about 8 highly homologous amino acid variants.

The sequencing machine was an Illumina HiSeq 2500. Quantitative 5'-RACE with molecular barcodes was used to prepare TCR beta libraries. The source study handled its data this way. A new computational method based on a probabilistic model of VDJ rearrangement was used to identify disease-linked TCR variants. TCRdb cleaned the public reads at Q25 with fastp, built clones with MiXCR and kept in-frame beta chains. Identical CDR3 protein sequences are pooled into one entry, listed with their most common genes and DNA. The V and J calls come from TCRdb's annotation, not from the publication. The table for this sample lists roughly 230,000 distinct CDR3 sequences; over 15% of them were counted only once. Under 40% of the sample is taken by the ten largest.

Recombination joined TRBV10-3 with TRBJ2-3; the D gene is possibly TRBD1 or TRBD2, each agreeing over 5 bases. Sequenced material: blood, either unsorted or a sorted T cell fraction (not recorded which). The receptor's source is a male donor with ankylosing spondylitis or in good health (not recorded which). The bases are TGTGCCATCAGTGAGTCCCCCGGGACCACAGATACGCAGTATTTT. The encoded protein is CAISESPGTTDTQYF.